This entry lists 21 T cell receptor beta chains sequenced from one sample in a study of cytomegalovirus exposure and HLA in healthy donors. The PCR was carried out with 60 Vbeta primers and 13 Jbeta primers. Data came from immunoSEQ multiplex PCR; TCRdb stores just in-frame clones and leaves some out. The table records over 75,000 clones, approximately 84% of them present only once. Sequenced material: PBMCs. Receptors were obtained from a woman aged 18-30 years in good health and CMV-seropositive.

Regarding this clone: The germline gene is not matched at one end of the junction; a read error may be the cause. This chain joins TRBV27 and TRBJ1-6, with 7 bases aligning to TRBD1. This CDR3 is 14 amino acids long. The germline V gene has CDR1 MNHEY and CDR2 SMNVEV (reference sequence). Written as DNA, the CDR3 is TGTGCCAGCAGTTTAGATCGGGACAGCCCACCGCTCCACTTT. It is translated as CASSLDRDSPPLHF.

The rearrangement joins TRBV11-2 to TRBJ1-1; D unclear. Germline loops: CDR1 SGHAT, CDR2 FQNNGV. The length of the CDR3 is 13 residues. V lost 7 bases, J lost 5 bases, and 14 bases lay in between. The CDR3 loop reads CASTRGWETEAFF. DNA for the CDR3: TGTGCCAGCACCCGGGGATGGGAAACTGAAGCTTTCTTT.

The genes are TRBV2 and TRBJ2-2; D remains unclear. The germline CDR1 and CDR2 sequences are SNHLY and FYNNEI. The CDR3 is 12 amino acids. V gave up 5 bases and J gave up 3 bases, with 4 bases separating them. The CDR3 coding sequence is TGTGCCAGCAGTACTCACACCGGGGAGCTGTTTTTT. Its translation: CASSTHTGELFF.

J is TRBJ2-7 and V is TRBV5-1, with 7 bases identical to TRBD1. With V trimmed by 0 bases and J by 6 bases, 6 bases remained unmatched. The CDR3 length is 14 residues. Germline loops: CDR1 SGHRS, CDR2 YFSETQ. The CDR3 region is CASSLGEGAGEQYF. CDR3 DNA sequence: TGCGCCAGCAGCTTGGGTGAGGGGGCAGGCGAGCAGTACTTC. The full variable domain, completed using reference TRBV5-1 and TRBJ2-7, is KAGVTQTPRYLIKTRGQQVTLSCSPISGHRSVSWYQQTPGQGLQFLFEYFSETQRNKGNFPGRFSGRQFSNSRSEMNVSTLELGDSALYLCASSLGEGAGEQYFGPGTRLTVT.

The sample holds a few counts of this clone. This chain joins TRBV6-5 and TRBJ1-5; D unclear. The CDR3 totals 15 residues. Trimming took 2 bases from V and 0 from J, leaving 8 bases between them. Germline loops: CDR1 MNHEY, CDR2 SVGAGI. The CDR3 region has the DNA TGTGCCAGCAGTTACACACCTTATAGCAATCAGCCCCAGCATTTT. It translates to CASSYTPYSNQPQHF.

The CDR3 here is CASSTRFRGANEKLFF. The CDR3 DNA reads as TGTGCCAGCAGTACCCGCTTTCGGGGGGCTAATGAAAAACTGTTTTTT. The genes are TRBV6-6 and TRBJ1-4; D might be TRBD1 (5 bases). Germline-derived CDR1 and CDR2 are MNHNY and SVGAGI (reference sequence). V was trimmed by 5 bases and J by 3 bases, leaving 16 bases between them. This CDR3 spans 16 amino acids.

The chain joins TRBV28 to TRBJ1-4; TRBD1 aligns across 9 bases. CDR3 length: 21 residues. V dropped 8 bases and J dropped 0; count of bases not matched to a gene: 22. Germline V gives CDR1 MDHEN, CDR2 SYDVKM. CDR3 coding DNA: TGTGCCAGCGTCTTGTTTTGCACCAGACAGGGGGAAGACTCAACTAATGAAAAACTGTTTTTT. Residues: CASVLFCTRQGEDSTNEKLFF.

This clone occurred once. This chain uses TRBV5-6 with TRBJ2-5; D unclear. CDR3 size: 13 residues. CDR1 is SGHDT and CDR2 is YYEEEE in the germline V gene. The germline V and J ends were trimmed by 2 bases and 5 bases, with 10 bases remaining between them. In nucleotides, the CDR3 is TGTGCCAGCAGCTTTTCTGGGCCGGAGACCCAGTACTTC. Its protein is CASSFSGPETQYF.

The chain joins TRBV28 to TRBJ2-2; 9 positions match TRBD2. V gave up 7 bases and J gave up 4 bases; unmatched junction bases: 4. Germline V lookup: CDR1 MDHEN, CDR2 SYDVKM. The CDR3 has 14 amino acids. The CDR3 protein is CASNIAGVTGELFF. The CDR3 DNA follows: TGTGCCAGCAATATAGCGGGAGTCACCGGGGAGCTGTTTTTT.

In its sample, this clone was seen a few times. The genes are TRBV5-1 and TRBJ1-1, with D perhaps matching TRBD1 (5 bases). The CDR3 length is 15 residues. CDR1 is SGHRS, CDR2 YFSETQ, per germline. Trimming removed 4 bases from V and 0 bases from J, with 13 bases in between. CDR3 sequence reads: CASSEWTQLNTEAFF. As DNA, the CDR3 is TGCGCCAGCAGCGAGTGGACACAACTGAACACTGAAGCTTTCTTT. The entire variable domain, with the rest obtained from reference TRBV5-1 and TRBJ1-1, is as follows: KAGVTQTPRYLIKTRGQQVTLSCSPISGHRSVSWYQQTPGQGLQFLFEYFSETQRNKGNFPGRFSGRQFSNSRSEMNVSTLELGDSALYLCASSEWTQLNTEAFFGQGTRLTVV.

The V and J genes are TRBV4-1 and TRBJ1-2, with 8 bases lining up with TRBD1. Germline V lookup: CDR1 MGHRA, CDR2 YSYEKL. V shed 0 bases and J 5 bases; nucleotides not matched to a gene: 8. The CDR3 spans 16 residues. The CDR3 DNA reads as TGCGCCAGCAGCCAAGATCGGACAGGGAGAAATTATGGCTACACCTTC. Its protein is CASSQDRTGRNYGYTF.

J is TRBJ1-1 and V is TRBV4-1; TRBD1 is a possible D gene (6 bases). CDR1 is MGHRA, CDR2 YSYEKL, per germline. The CDR3 is 12 amino acids. V was cut by 3 bases and J by 7 bases, with 9 bases left in between. CDR3 in amino acids: CASSHLQGEAFF. The CDR3 nucleotides are TGCGCCAGCAGCCATCTACAGGGTGAAGCTTTCTTT.

The chain joins TRBV6-1 to TRBJ2-3; D perhaps matches TRBD2 (5 bases). Deletions cut 6 bases from V and 5 bases from J, with 12 bases between. Germline V gene sequence: CDR1 MNHNS, CDR2 SASEGT. The CDR3 has 13 residues. CDR3 coding DNA: TGTGCCAGCAGAGCCCGTGGAGGAGATACGCAGTATTTT. Its translation: CASRARGGDTQYF.

This clone was seen only once. The rearrangement joins TRBV7-2 to TRBJ1-5; 10 positions match TRBD1. V lost 1 base and J lost 4; bases outside the gene matches: 7. The germline V gene has CDR1 SGHTA and CDR2 FQGNSA. This CDR3 is built from 17 residues. The CDR3 spells CASSLVFSGQGNQPQHF. CDR3 coding DNA: TGTGCCAGCAGCTTAGTCTTTTCGGGACAGGGGAATCAGCCCCAGCATTTT.

The chain is built from TRBV27 and TRBJ1-3, with TRBD1 matching 7 bases. This CDR3 is built from 16 residues. The germline V gene encodes CDR1 MNHEY and CDR2 SMNVEV (reference sequence). The V gene end was trimmed by 6 bases and the J gene end by 0 bases; junction bases not matched to a gene: 8. In DNA form, the CDR3 reads TGTGCCAGCAGCCCCTTTCGGGACAGCTCTGGAAACACCATATATTTT. Its protein product is CASSPFRDSSGNTIYF.

The chain has TRBV6-1 and TRBJ2-1; maybe TRBD2 (6 bases). The germline gives CDR1 MNHNS, CDR2 SASEGT. The CDR3 length is 16 residues. V lost 4 bases and J 2 bases, leaving 15 bases between the germline ends. For the CDR3, the DNA is TGTGCCAGCAGTGGGGGGACTCTTGGGGCCTACAATGAGCAGTTCTTC. This codes for CASSGGTLGAYNEQFF.

V is TRBV19 and J is TRBJ1-3; maybe TRBD1 (6 bases). CDR3 length: 17 residues. The V end was cut by 3 bases, the J end by 0 bases, with 15 bases between. Per the germline V gene, CDR1 is LNHDA and CDR2 is SQIVND (reference sequence). CDR3 bases: TGTGCCAGTAGTATCGGGACACACTATCTCTCTGGAAACACCATATATTTT. This gives the protein CASSIGTHYLSGNTIYF.

The CDR3 loop reads CASSLAAGFAEAFF. The CDR3 DNA is TGTGCCAGCAGCTTGGCGGCGGGGTTTGCTGAAGCTTTCTTT. V usage is TRBV5-6 and J usage is TRBJ1-1; D call uncertain. V was clipped by 0 bases and J by 6 bases, with 12 bases between them. The CDR3 extends over 14 amino acids. Germline-derived CDR1 and CDR2 are SGHDT and YYEEEE.

This rearrangement joins TRBV7-9 to TRBJ2-1; TRBD1 matches at 9 bases. The germline V gene has CDR1 SEHNR and CDR2 FQNEAQ (reference sequence). CDR3 length: 15 amino acids. V shed 2 bases and J 9 bases; nucleotides not matched to a gene: 8. The CDR3 DNA is TGTGCCAGCAGCTTATTGTACAGGGGGCATGTTGAGCAGTTCTTC. Its translation is CASSLLYRGHVEQFF.

V and J are TRBV10-3 and TRBJ2-3, with 10 bases identical to TRBD2. Germline V gene data show CDR1 as ENHRY and CDR2 as SYGVKD. CDR3 length: 14 residues. With 3 bases clipped from V and 4 bases from J, the junction kept 1 base outside the gene matches. CDR3 protein: CAISDGTSADTQYF. The CDR3 nucleotides are TGTGCCATCAGTGACGGGACTAGCGCAGATACGCAGTATTTT.

V usage is TRBV6-6 and J usage is TRBJ1-1, with no clear D. The V end lost 7 bases, the J end lost 1 base, and 13 bases lay between the germline ends. This CDR3 region has 14 residues. CDR1 MNHNY and CDR2 SVGAGI come from the germline V gene (reference sequence). CDR3 in DNA: TGTGCCAGCACCTTAATCACCGGGAACACTGAAGCTTTCTTT. Protein product: CASTLITGNTEAFF.